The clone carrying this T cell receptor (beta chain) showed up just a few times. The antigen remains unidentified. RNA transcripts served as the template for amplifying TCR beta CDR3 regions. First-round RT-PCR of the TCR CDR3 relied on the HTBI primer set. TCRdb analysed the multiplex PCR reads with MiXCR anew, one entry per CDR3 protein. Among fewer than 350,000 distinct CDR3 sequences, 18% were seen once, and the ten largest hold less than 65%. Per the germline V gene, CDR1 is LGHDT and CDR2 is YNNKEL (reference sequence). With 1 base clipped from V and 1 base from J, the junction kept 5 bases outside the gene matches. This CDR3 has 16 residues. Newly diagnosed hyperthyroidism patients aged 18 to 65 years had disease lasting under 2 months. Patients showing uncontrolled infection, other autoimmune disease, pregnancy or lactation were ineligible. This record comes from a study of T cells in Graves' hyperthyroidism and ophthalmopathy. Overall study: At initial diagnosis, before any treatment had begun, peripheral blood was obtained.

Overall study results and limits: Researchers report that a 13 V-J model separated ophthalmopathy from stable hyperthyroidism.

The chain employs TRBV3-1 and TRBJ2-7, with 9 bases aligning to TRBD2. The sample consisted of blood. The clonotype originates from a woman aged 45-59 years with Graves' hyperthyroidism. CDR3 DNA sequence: TGTGCCAGCAGCCAAGGATCAACTAGCGGGTCCTACGAGCAGTACTTC. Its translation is CASSQGSTSGSYEQYF.